The rows below give T cell receptor beta chains drawn from one sample of a study of neurological immune-mediated disorders. Each CDR3 protein is one row after TCRdb ran MiXCR on the 5' RACE reads. The table includes 85,000 to 110,000 distinct CDR3 sequences, 10% to 11% detected once. Material: PBMCs. The source of these receptors is a female donor with HTLV-1-associated myelopathy (HAM/TSP). Both conserved end residues are part of each CDR3. The D gene is left open where the match is weak. For some rows the clone size is stated as once, few or many, or as a class when expanded; others skip it.

DNA: TGTGCCAGCAGGGCCTCTGGGAATGAAAAACTGTTTTTT
CDR3: CASRASGNEKLFF
size: many
V: TRBV27
D: -
J: TRBJ1-4

DNA: TGTGCCAGCAGTCGGGCTACCGAGCAGTACTTC
CDR3: CASSRATEQYF
size: many
V: TRBV6-5
D: -
J: TRBJ2-7

DNA: TGTGCCAGCAGTTACTCCGACAGGGTTTCACCCCTCCACTTT
CDR3: CASSYSDRVSPLHF
size: many
V: TRBV6-5
D: TRBD1
J: TRBJ1-6

DNA: TGTGCCAGCAGCAAGACAGAGAAGGACACTGAAGCTTTCTTT
CDR3: CASSKTEKDTEAFF
size: many
V: TRBV11-2
D: -
J: TRBJ1-1

DNA: TGCAGTGCGGCCGGGACTAGCGGTTCAGATACGCAGTATTTT
CDR3: CSAAGTSGSDTQYF
size: many
V: TRBV20-1
D: TRBD2
J: TRBJ2-3

DNA: TGCGCCAGCAGAACCGGGACAGGGTCCTACGAGCAGTACTTC
CDR3: CASRTGTGSYEQYF
size: many
V: TRBV5-1
D: TRBD1
J: TRBJ2-7

DNA: TGCGCCAGCAGCCGACCCGCCCCACGGACAGGGGTAACCTACACCTTC
CDR3: CASSRPAPRTGVTYTF
size: -
V: TRBV4-1
D: TRBD1
J: TRBJ1-2

DNA: TGCAGTGCTAGAGTGGGCGGAAACTACGAGCAGTACTTC
CDR3: CSARVGGNYEQYF
size: many
V: TRBV20-1
D: -
J: TRBJ2-7

DNA: TGTGCCAGCAAACCAACACGGACAGGGAAGACAGATACGCAGTATTTT
CDR3: CASKPTRTGKTDTQYF
size: many
V: TRBV28
D: TRBD1
J: TRBJ2-3

DNA: TGTGCCAGCAGTCCGGGACTAGCGGGGAACAATGAGCAGTTCTTC
CDR3: CASSPGLAGNNEQFF
size: many
V: TRBV27
D: TRBD2
J: TRBJ2-1